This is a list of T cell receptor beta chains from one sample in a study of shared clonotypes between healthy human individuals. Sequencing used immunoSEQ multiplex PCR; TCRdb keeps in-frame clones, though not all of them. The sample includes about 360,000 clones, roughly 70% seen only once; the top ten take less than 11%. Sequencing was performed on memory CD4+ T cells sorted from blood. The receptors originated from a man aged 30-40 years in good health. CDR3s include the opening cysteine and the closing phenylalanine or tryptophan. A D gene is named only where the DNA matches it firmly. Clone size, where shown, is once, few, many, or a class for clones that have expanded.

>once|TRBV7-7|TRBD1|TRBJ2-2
CASSPRTGANTGELFF
TGTGCCAGCAGCCCCCGGACAGGGGCGAACACCGGGGAGCTGTTTTTT
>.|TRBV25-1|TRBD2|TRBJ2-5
CASSDLAGVQETQYF
TGTGCCAGCAGTGACTTAGCGGGAGTGCAAGAGACCCAGTACTTC
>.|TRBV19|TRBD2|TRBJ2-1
CASSIRTSVSSYNEQFF
TGTGCCAGTAGTATCCGGACTAGCGTAAGCTCCTACAATGAGCAGTTCTTC
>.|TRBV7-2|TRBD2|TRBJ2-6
CASSRGTSGSSGANVLTF
TGTGCCAGCAGCCGCGGGACTAGCGGGAGTTCCGGGGCCAACGTCCTGACTTTC
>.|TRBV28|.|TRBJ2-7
CASSLLNYEQYF
TGTGCCAGCAGTTTGCTGAACTACGAGCAGTACTTC
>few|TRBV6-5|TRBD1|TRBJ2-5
CASRLLGQGRETQYF
TGTGCCAGCAGACTGTTGGGACAGGGAAGGGAGACCCAGTACTTC
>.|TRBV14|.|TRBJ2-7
CASSQDLGGEQYF
TGTGCCAGCAGCCAAGATTTAGGGGGCGAGCAGTACTTC
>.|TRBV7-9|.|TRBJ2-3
CASTPPSSTDTQYF
TGTGCCAGCACCCCCCCCAGCAGCACAGATACGCAGTATTTT
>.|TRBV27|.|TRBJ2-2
CASSFGGAVGELFF
TGTGCCAGCAGTTTTGGGGGGGCGGTCGGGGAGCTGTTTTTT
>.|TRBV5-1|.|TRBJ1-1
CASSSRGRYTEAFF
TGCGCCAGCAGCTCTAGGGGCCGTTACACTGAAGCTTTCTTT
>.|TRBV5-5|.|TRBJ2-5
CASTRVAEQETQYF
TGTGCCAGCACCCGGGTAGCAGAACAAGAGACCCAGTACTTC
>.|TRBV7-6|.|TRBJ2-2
CASSLAEAGELFF
TGTGCCAGCAGCTTAGCGGAGGCCGGGGAGCTGTTTTTT
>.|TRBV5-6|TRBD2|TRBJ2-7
CASSIGLAGTISYEQYF
TGTGCCAGCAGCATAGGACTAGCGGGGACTATCTCCTACGAGCAGTACTTC
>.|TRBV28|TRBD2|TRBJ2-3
CASSSPSVTTSMNTQYF
TGTGCCAGCAGTTCTCCCTCCGTGACGACTAGCATGAATACGCAGTATTTT
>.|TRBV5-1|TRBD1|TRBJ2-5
CASSLSGGETQYF
TGCGCCAGCAGCTTGTCAGGGGGCGAGACCCAGTACTTC
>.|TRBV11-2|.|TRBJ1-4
CASSLGDTGYEKLFF
TGTGCCAGCAGCTTAGGGGACACTGGATATGAAAAACTGTTTTTT
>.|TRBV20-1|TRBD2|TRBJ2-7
CASGRAYEQYF
TGCGCTAGCGGGAGGGCCTACGAGCAGTACTTC
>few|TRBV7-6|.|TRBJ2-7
CASSLSDNYEQYF
TGTGCCAGCAGCTTATCGGATAACTACGAGCAGTACTTC
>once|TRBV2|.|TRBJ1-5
CASSDDAVKEPQHF
TGTGCCAGCAGTGATGACGCGGTTAAGGAGCCCCAGCATTTT
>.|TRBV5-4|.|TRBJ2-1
CASSLVFGGSYNEQFF
TGTGCCAGCAGCTTGGTGTTCGGGGGCTCCTACAATGAGCAGTTCTTC
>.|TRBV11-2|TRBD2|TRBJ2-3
CASSRGGSQGADTQYF
TGTGCCAGCAGCCGCGGGGGTAGCCAAGGCGCAGATACGCAGTATTTT
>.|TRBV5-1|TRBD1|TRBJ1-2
CASSPSGQVYGYTF
TGCGCCAGCAGCCCTTCGGGACAGGTTTATGGCTACACCTTC
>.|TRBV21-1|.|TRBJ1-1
CASSSLPPGQGFSRSPRDF
TGTGCCAGCAGCTCGCTACCTCCGGGACAGGGTTTCTCCCGCTCCCCCCGAGACTTT
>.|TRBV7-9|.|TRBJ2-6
CASRGFGLNVLTF
TGTGCCAGCAGGGGTTTCGGTTTGAACGTCCTGACTTTC
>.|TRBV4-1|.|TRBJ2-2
CASRVGQYDGELFF
TGCGCCAGCAGGGTCGGGCAGTACGACGGGGAGCTGTTTTTT
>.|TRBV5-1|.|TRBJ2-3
CASSNGGRGADTQYF
TGCGCCAGCAGCAACGGTGGCCGAGGGGCAGATACGCAGTATTTT
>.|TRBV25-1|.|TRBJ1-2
CASSASQSPPFFYGYTF
TGTGCCAGCAGTGCATCCCAGTCCCCGCCGTTTTTTTATGGCTACACCTTC
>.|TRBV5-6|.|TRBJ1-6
CASSTRDRDSPLHF
TGTGCCAGCAGCACCCGGGACCGAGATTCACCCCTCCACTTT
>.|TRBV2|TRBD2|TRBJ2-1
CASTPTWASGSINEQFF
TGTGCCAGCACCCCTACATGGGCTAGCGGGAGTATCAATGAGCAGTTCTTC
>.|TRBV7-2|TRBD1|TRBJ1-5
CASSLETGYNQPQHF
TGTGCCAGCAGCTTAGAGACAGGGTACAATCAGCCCCAGCATTTT
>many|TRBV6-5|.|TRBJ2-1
CASSDTRGGQFF
TGTGCCAGCAGCGACACTAGGGGGGGGCAGTTCTTC
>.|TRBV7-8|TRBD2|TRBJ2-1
CASSLALAGGRGGQFF
TGTGCCAGCAGCTTAGCGCTAGCGGGAGGGCGAGGTGGGCAGTTCTTC
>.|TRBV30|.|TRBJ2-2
CAWSVRRGELFF
TGTGCCTGGAGTGTACGACGCGGGGAGCTGTTTTTT
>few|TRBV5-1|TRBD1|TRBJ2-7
CASSRDSYEQYF
TGCGCCAGCAGCCGGGACAGCTACGAGCAGTACTTC
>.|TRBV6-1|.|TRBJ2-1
CASSLDRGDEQFF
TGTGCCAGCAGTCTCGACCGGGGCGATGAGCAGTTCTTC
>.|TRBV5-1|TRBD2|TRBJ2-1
CASSLSSSGVYNEQFF
TGCGCCAGCAGCCTTAGCTCTAGCGGGGTTTACAATGAGCAGTTCTTC
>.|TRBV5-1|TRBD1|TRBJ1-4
CASSLTPTGANLEKLFF
TGCGCCAGCAGCTTGACCCCTACAGGGGCCAACCTGGAAAAACTGTTTTTT
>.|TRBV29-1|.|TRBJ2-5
CSVELQETQYF
TGCAGCGTTGAACTCCAAGAGACCCAGTACTTC
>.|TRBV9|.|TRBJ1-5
CASSVFADNQPQHF
TGTGCCAGCAGCGTATTCGCAGACAATCAGCCCCAGCATTTT
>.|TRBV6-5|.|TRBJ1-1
CASIKRGSMNTEAFF
TGTGCCAGCATCAAACGGGGAAGTATGAACACTGAAGCTTTCTTT
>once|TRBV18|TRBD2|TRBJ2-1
CASSPTSSGGGDNEQFF
TGTGCCAGCTCACCTACTTCGAGCGGGGGAGGGGACAATGAGCAGTTCTTC
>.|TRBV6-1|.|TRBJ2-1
CASSTRSEQFF
TGTGCCAGCAGTACCCGAAGCGAGCAGTTCTTC
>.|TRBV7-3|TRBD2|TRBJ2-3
CASSSKAGADTQYF
TGTGCCAGCAGCTCCAAAGCGGGGGCAGATACGCAGTATTTT
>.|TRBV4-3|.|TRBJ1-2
CASSQDRASLAGYTF
TGCGCCAGCAGCCAAGATAGGGCGAGTCTCGCGGGCTACACCTTC
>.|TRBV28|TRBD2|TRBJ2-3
CASSSPSAGVTDTQYF
TGTGCCAGCAGTTCCCCCTCAGCGGGAGTAACAGATACGCAGTATTTT
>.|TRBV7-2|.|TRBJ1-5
CASSFGGMQPQHF
TGTGCCAGCAGCTTCGGAGGGATGCAGCCCCAGCATTTT
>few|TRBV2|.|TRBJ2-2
CASTFTKGNTGELFF
TGTGCCAGCACCTTCACAAAGGGCAACACCGGGGAGCTGTTTTTT
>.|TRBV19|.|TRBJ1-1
CASSIEGARTEAFF
TGTGCCAGTAGTATAGAAGGGGCAAGAACTGAAGCTTTCTTT
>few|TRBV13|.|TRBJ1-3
CASSPLGGEGGNTIYF
TGTGCCAGCAGCCCCCTAGGGGGAGAGGGGGGAAACACCATATATTTT
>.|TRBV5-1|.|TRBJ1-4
CASSIGGAGEKLFF
TGCGCCAGCAGCATCGGAGGGGCAGGTGAAAAACTGTTTTTT
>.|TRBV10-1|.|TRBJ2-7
CASSESGAVYLREQYF
TGCGCCAGCAGTGAATCAGGGGCTGTTTACCTACGCGAGCAGTACTTC
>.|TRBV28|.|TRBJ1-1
CASSLLGGNTEAFF
TGTGCCAGCAGTTTACTGGGAGGGAACACTGAAGCTTTCTTT
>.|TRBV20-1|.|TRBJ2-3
CSAPTGGWYF
TGCAGTGCTCCGACTGGAGGGTGGTATTTT
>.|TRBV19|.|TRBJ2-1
CASGIQGINNEQFF
TGTGCCAGTGGTATCCAGGGGATAAACAATGAGCAGTTCTTC
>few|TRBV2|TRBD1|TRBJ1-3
CASSEVQGALGSYTIYF
TGTGCCAGCAGTGAAGTACAGGGGGCTCTCGGTAGCTACACCATATATTTT
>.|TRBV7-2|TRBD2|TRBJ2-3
CASSLRTSGRMSDTQYF
TGTGCCAGCAGCTTAAGGACTAGCGGGAGAATGTCAGATACGCAGTATTTT
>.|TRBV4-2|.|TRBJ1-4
CASSQDQGGEEKLFF
TGTGCCAGCAGCCAAGATCAGGGAGGAGAGGAAAAACTGTTTTTT